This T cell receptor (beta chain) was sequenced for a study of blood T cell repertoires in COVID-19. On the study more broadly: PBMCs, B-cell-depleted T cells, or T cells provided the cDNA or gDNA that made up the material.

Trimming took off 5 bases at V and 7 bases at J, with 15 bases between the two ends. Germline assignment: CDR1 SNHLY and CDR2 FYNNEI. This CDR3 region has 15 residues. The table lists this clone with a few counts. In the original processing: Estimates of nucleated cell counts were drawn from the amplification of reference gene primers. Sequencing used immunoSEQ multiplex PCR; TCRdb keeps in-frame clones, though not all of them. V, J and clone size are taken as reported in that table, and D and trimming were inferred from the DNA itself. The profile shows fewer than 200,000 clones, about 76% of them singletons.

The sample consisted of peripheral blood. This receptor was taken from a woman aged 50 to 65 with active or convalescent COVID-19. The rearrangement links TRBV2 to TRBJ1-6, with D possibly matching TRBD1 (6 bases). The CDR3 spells CASSPLQGGNSPLHF. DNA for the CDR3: TGTGCCAGCAGTCCTCTACAGGGTGGGAATTCACCCCTCCACTTT.